This T cell receptor (beta chain) was sequenced for a study of Ad26.COV2.S vaccination and SARS-CoV-2 variants. For the study at large: Of the COV1001 trial arms, the Ad26.COV2.S arm included the donor. Ad26.COV2.S shots went into the muscle once or twice, 56 days apart.

Treatment of the sample: some 20 received Ad26.COV2.S at low or high dose, single or two shots; about 5 received placebo; per-sample allocation not given. Samples were taken on day 63 after the first vaccine or placebo injection. An Ad26 vector was used to express Wuhan-strain SARS-CoV-2 spike as the vaccine. Some clones are missing from TCRdb's copy, which holds only in-frame ones; the method was immunoSEQ multiplex PCR. The sample holds more than 400,000 clones; about 90% are singletons and the top ten take about 4.5%. This CDR3 has 14 amino acids. V lost 3 bases, J lost 5 bases, and 6 bases stayed unmatched. The germline V gene encodes CDR1 MNHEY and CDR2 SMNVEV (reference sequence).

The chain uses TRBV27 and TRBJ2-7; TRBD2 aligns across 8 bases. The starting material was peripheral blood, obtained in a trial of Ad26.COV2.S vaccine versus placebo. The sequence came from a person aged 18-60 years who received the Ad26.COV2.S COVID-19 vaccine or a placebo. The CDR3 DNA reads as TGTGCCAGCAGTTTCCGGGAGGGCCTCGACGAGCAGTACTTC. Its translation: CASSFREGLDEQYF.